This T cell receptor (beta chain) was captured by sequencing in a study of siplizumab effects on memory and regulatory T cells. Assays were performed on about 100,000 TCR templates per sample. The table came from immunoSEQ multiplex PCR; TCRdb's copy has only in-frame clones and leaves some out. The sample lists tens of thousands of clones, roughly 93% seen once, with 6% to 7% in the top ten. About this clone: Its antigen is currently unknown.

The study's findings and limits: Naive T cells appeared more varied than memory cells and looked like key alloresponse contributors. Neither a naive nor a memory phenotype was assignable to roughly 80-96% of proliferating CD4+ or CD8+ clones.

The germline gives CDR1 SGHVS, CDR2 FNYEAQ. The V end lost 0 bases, the J end lost 5 bases, and 11 bases lay between the germline ends. This CDR3 has 14 residues. The sequence was obtained from a human donor in good health. The sequencing input was CD8+ T cells sorted from blood. V is TRBV7-6 and J is TRBJ2-7; D gene unclear. The CDR3 sequence: CASSLAIGRNEQYF. The CDR3 DNA sequence: TGTGCCAGCAGCTTAGCGATAGGTCGTAACGAGCAGTACTTC.